What follows describes a single T cell receptor beta chain. Its target is not known. This sample is drawn from a study of T cell responses to AZD1222 COVID-19 vaccine. This CDR3 contains 13 residues. V lost 5 bases to trimming and J lost 0 bases, with 8 bases between them. Germline V gene sequence: CDR1 SGHRS, CDR2 YFSETQ. Study-level findings and limits: In a largely white British group with more females than males, clonal diversity was possibly underestimated. Recipients of two AZD1222 doses showed rising Spike-specific TCR breadth and depth.

Produced via immunoSEQ multiplex PCR; TCRdb's table is partial and in-frame only. The table has around 150,000 clones, approximately 85% seen once; the top ten hold 7.9%. The V gene is TRBV5-1, the J gene TRBJ1-1; no definite D call. Specimen: peripheral blood, collected 28 days after the second dose of the MenACWY control vaccine. The receptor's source is an adult who received the MenACWY meningococcal vaccine as a control. The CDR3 nucleotides read TGCGCCAGCAGTGAGGTGATGAACACTGAAGCTTTCTTT. Translation: CASSEVMNTEAFF.